This record looks at one T cell receptor (beta chain) sequence and its context. Antigen specificity is unknown. This CDR3 contains 12 residues. Trimming took off 2 bases at V and 5 bases at J, with 6 bases between the two ends. Per the germline V gene, CDR1 is SGHRS and CDR2 is YFSETQ. Sequencing templates came from extracted RNA that was reverse transcribed into cDNA. Using immunoSEQ multiplex PCR, the repertoire was profiled, and TCRdb retains in-frame clones only, with some absent. The sample has about 180,000 clones, 51% seen once. The data were taken from a study of CD8+ T cells in alopecia areata. Study in general: Patients in the treated group were given tofacitinib by mouth, 5 to 10 mg twice a day. Severity in treated patients was scored by percentage of scalp area affected.

Treatment reported: oral pan-JAK inhibitor, 5-10 mg twice daily. Study-level findings and limits: Tofacitinib significantly lowered scalp clonality and expanded CD8+ clones among the top 100. As there was one nonresponder, how baseline CD8+ expansion relates to response remains uncertain.

The source material was CD8+ T cells sorted from blood, sampled around week 53, from a patient treated with tofacitinib. This receptor was identified in a human donor with alopecia areata. The chain combines TRBV5-1 with TRBJ2-3; maybe TRBD2 (6 bases). DNA of the CDR3: TGCGCCAGCAGCTTCGGGGGAGATACGCAGTATTTT. Its translation: CASSFGGDTQYF. Looking up the rest from reference TRBV5-1 and TRBJ2-3 gives the full variable domain: KAGVTQTPRYLIKTRGQQVTLSCSPISGHRSVSWYQQTPGQGLQFLFEYFSETQRNKGNFPGRFSGRQFSNSRSEMNVSTLELGDSALYLCASSFGGDTQYFGPGTRLTVL.